A single sample is the source of the 18 T cell receptor beta chains below, sequenced in a study of blood T cell repertoires in COVID-19. Here immunoSEQ multiplex PCR was the method, and the copy in TCRdb shows in-frame clones only, minus some. The data show around 250,000 clones, about four fifths seen once. The sequenced sample was peripheral blood. The source is a man aged 30 to 45 who had recovered from COVID-19.

This clone appeared once. The chain couples TRBV6-5 to TRBJ2-1; 7 bases fit TRBD1. The CDR3 runs 15 residues. Trimming cost V 9 bases and J 3 bases; bases outside gene matches: 11. The germline CDR1 and CDR2 sequences are MNHEY and SVGAGI. CDR3 DNA sequence: TGTGCCAGTCGGGATTGGACAGGAGACTACAATGAGCAGTTCTTC. Residues: CASRDWTGDYNEQFF.

This clone was detected only a few times. The J gene is TRBJ1-3, the V gene TRBV7-9, with no clear D. CDR1 is SEHNR and CDR2 is FQNEAQ in the germline V gene (reference sequence). The CDR3 extends over 15 amino acids. V lost 5 bases to trimming and J lost 0 bases, with 11 bases between them. The CDR3 DNA is TGTGCCAGCAGCGCCAGACTGGACTCTGGAAACACCATATATTTT. The encoded protein is CASSARLDSGNTIYF. Based on the CDR3 plus reference TRBV7-9 and TRBJ1-3, the full variable domain is DTGVSQNPRHKITKRGQNVTFRCDPISEHNRLYWYRQTLGQGPEFLTYFQNEAQLEKSRLLSDRFSAERPKGSFSTLEIQRTEQGDSAMYLCASSARLDSGNTIYFGEGSWLTVV.

The rearrangement links TRBV27 to TRBJ1-5, with 7 bases aligning to TRBD1. Germline V gene sequence: CDR1 MNHEY, CDR2 SMNVEV (reference sequence). V lost 6 bases to trimming and J lost 1 base; unmatched junction nucleotides: 6. The CDR3 has 15 residues. This CDR3 reads CASRPGTVSNQPQHF. The CDR3 DNA reads TGTGCCAGCAGACCCGGGACAGTAAGCAATCAGCCCCAGCATTTT.

V gene TRBV12-5 combines with J gene TRBJ2-1, with a tentative D call TRBD1 (6 bases). Germline values: CDR1 LGHNT, CDR2 FRNRAP. V was trimmed by 6 bases and J by 0 bases, leaving 12 bases between them. CDR3 length: 15 amino acids. CDR3 coding DNA: TGTGCTAGTGGCCCCGGACAGACCTCCTACAATGAGCAGTTCTTC. It codes for CASGPGQTSYNEQFF.

The chain couples TRBV3-1 (or the pseudogene TRBV3-2) to TRBJ2-3; TRBD2 agrees at 8 bases. Germline V lookup: CDR1 LGHDT, CDR2 YNNKEL (reference sequence). There are 16 residues in the CDR3. The J segment lost 6 bases and the V segment lost 4 bases, leaving 12 bases of the junction unmatched. DNA for the CDR3: TGTGCCAGCAGCCGTTCCGGGACTAGTCAGGCCGATACGCAGTATTTT. Its translation is CASSRSGTSQADTQYF.

This chain joins TRBV21-1 and TRBJ1-5; no DNA check was done on the table's D call, TRBD1. TRBV21-1 is assigned pseudogene status. There are 20 residues in the CDR3. The chain's CDR3 is CASSKGGQGNFQIGNQPQHF. As DNA, the CDR3 is TGTGCCAGCAGCAAGGGGGGACAGGGCAACTTTCAAATCGGCAATCAGCCCCAGCATTTT.

The chain combines TRBV5-1 with TRBJ2-1, with 11 bases that match TRBD1. The CDR3 spans 15 residues. J was trimmed by 4 bases and V by 4 bases; bases with no gene match: 4. Germline lookup yields CDR1 SGHRS and CDR2 YFSETQ. The CDR3 sequence is CASSAGTGGYNEQFF. The CDR3 nucleotides read TGCGCCAGCAGCGCGGGGACAGGGGGGTACAATGAGCAGTTCTTC.

The chain combines TRBV2 with TRBJ2-5; 7 bases fit TRBD1. The CDR3 covers 15 residues. Trimming at V came to 4 bases and at J to 5 bases, leaving 10 bases not matched to a gene. Germline V lookup: CDR1 SNHLY, CDR2 FYNNEI. The CDR3: CASSARGTMRETQYF. CDR3 sequence (DNA): TGTGCCAGCAGTGCCAGGGGGACGATGAGGGAGACCCAGTACTTC.

The chain couples TRBV6-1 to TRBJ2-2, with D unresolved. CDR3 length: 17 amino acids. Germline V gene lookup returns CDR1 MNHNS and CDR2 SASEGT. Between the trimmed V and J ends, which lost 1 base and 1 base, there was a span of 13 bases. CDR3 loop: CASSEDGPLWNTGELFF. The DNA for the CDR3 is TGTGCCAGCAGTGAAGATGGCCCATTATGGAACACCGGGGAGCTGTTTTTT.

The chain uses TRBV2 and TRBJ2-7; 12 nucleotides align to TRBD2. The V segment lost 6 bases and the J segment 7 bases; nucleotides outside the gene matches: 7. This CDR3 contains 14 residues. Germline assignment: CDR1 SNHLY and CDR2 FYNNEI. In nucleotides, the CDR3 is TGTGCCAGCAGAGACGGACTAGCGGGGAGGGAGCAGTACTTC. Protein sequence: CASRDGLAGREQYF.

The chain combines TRBV29-1 with TRBJ1-2; D is unresolved. Between the trimmed V and J ends, which lost 1 base and 2 bases, there was a span of 5 bases. Germline CDR1 is SQVTM and CDR2 is ANQGSEA. CDR3 length: 12 residues. CDR3 nucleotide sequence: TGCAGCGTTGAAGCAGTAAACTATGGCTACACCTTC. Translation gives CSVEAVNYGYTF.

This chain links TRBV3-1 (or the pseudogene TRBV3-2) with TRBJ2-3, with a tentative D call TRBD1 (6 bases). V was trimmed by 0 bases and J by 3 bases, leaving 16 bases between them. The CDR3 spans 17 residues. Germline V gives CDR1 LGHDT, CDR2 YNNKEL (reference sequence). The CDR3: CASSQDKYRVGTDTQYF. The CDR3 region has the DNA TGTGCCAGCAGCCAAGATAAGTACAGGGTAGGGACAGATACGCAGTATTTT.

The V and J genes are TRBV7-9 and TRBJ1-5, with D maybe TRBD1 (6 bases). The germline V gene encodes CDR1 SEHNR and CDR2 FQNEAQ (reference sequence). The CDR3 covers 13 residues. The ends were cut back, 4 bases at V and 6 bases at J, with 10 bases in the middle. As DNA, the CDR3 is TGTGCCAGCAGCTGGACAGACGCTCAGCCCCAGCATTTT. As protein: CASSWTDAQPQHF.

This rearrangement joins TRBV12-3 or TRBV12-4 to TRBJ1-2; D remains ambiguous. Trimming left V 6 bases short and J 5 bases short, with 13 bases between. The length of the CDR3 is 13 residues. The CDR3 sequence is CASSSGGGYGYTF. The CDR3 DNA follows: TGTGCCAGCAGCTCAGGTGGTGGGTATGGCTACACCTTC.

The chain employs TRBV6-4 and TRBJ1-6, with TRBD1 matching over 9 bases. CDR1 is MRHNA and CDR2 is SNTAGT in the germline V gene. The length of the CDR3 is 14 residues. The junction had 10 bases not matched to a gene; V was cut back by 6 bases and J by 13 bases. The CDR3 DNA sequence: TGTGCCAGCAGGGTCGACAGGGGGTCCGGGCCCCTCCACTTT. It yields the protein CASRVDRGSGPLHF.

This chain links TRBV3-1 (or the pseudogene TRBV3-2) with TRBJ1-5; D call uncertain. V gave up 8 bases and J gave up 0 bases, with 5 bases separating them. CDR3 size: 12 residues. Germline-derived CDR1 and CDR2 are LGHDT and YNNKEL (reference sequence). The CDR3 is CASGDSNQPQHF. Here the CDR3 DNA reads TGTGCCAGCGGAGATAGCAATCAGCCCCAGCATTTT.

This clone showed up just once. The chain uses TRBV5-1 and TRBJ1-2; D is unresolved. V lost 4 bases and J lost 4, with 17 bases in between. Germline-derived CDR1 and CDR2 are SGHRS and YFSETQ. The CDR3 consists of 15 residues. The DNA of the CDR3 is TGCGCCAGCAGCCTCCCCGGGAGGGAGGTCTATGGCTACACCTTC. Protein product: CASSLPGREVYGYTF.

The rearrangement links TRBV10-2 to TRBJ2-1; no reliable D call. The length of the CDR3 is 13 residues. Germline CDR1 reads WSHSY; CDR2 reads SAAADI. Between the trimmed V and J ends, which lost 4 bases and 3 bases, there was a span of 7 bases. DNA of the CDR3: TGCGCCAGCAGTGGTCGGGTCTACAATGAGCAGTTCTTC. Translating gives CASSGRVYNEQFF.